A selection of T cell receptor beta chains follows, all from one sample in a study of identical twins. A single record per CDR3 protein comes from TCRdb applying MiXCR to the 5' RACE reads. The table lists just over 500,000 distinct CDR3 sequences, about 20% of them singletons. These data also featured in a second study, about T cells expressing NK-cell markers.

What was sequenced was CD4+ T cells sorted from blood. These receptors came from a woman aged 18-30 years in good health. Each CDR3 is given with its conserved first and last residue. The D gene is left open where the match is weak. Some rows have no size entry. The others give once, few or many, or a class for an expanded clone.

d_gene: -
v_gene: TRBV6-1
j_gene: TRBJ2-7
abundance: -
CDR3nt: TGTGCCAGCAGAGGAGGGGGGGTCATCTACGAGCAGTACTTC
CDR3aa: CASRGGGVIYEQYF

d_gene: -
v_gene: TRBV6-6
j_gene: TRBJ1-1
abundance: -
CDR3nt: TGTGCCAGCAGTTACTCCGGCAGGCTTCCAGCTTTCTTT
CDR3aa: CASSYSGRLPAFF

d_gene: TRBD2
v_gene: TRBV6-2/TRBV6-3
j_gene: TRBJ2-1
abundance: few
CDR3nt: TGTGCCAGCAGCCTCTCTAGCGGGGGGGCCCATTCGAGCTCCTACAATGAGCAGTTCTTC
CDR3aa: CASSLSSGGAHSSSYNEQFF

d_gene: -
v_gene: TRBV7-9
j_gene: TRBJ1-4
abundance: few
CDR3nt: TGTGCCAGCAGCTCCCACAGGGTGGCAAATGAAAAACTGTTTTTT
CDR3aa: CASSSHRVANEKLFF

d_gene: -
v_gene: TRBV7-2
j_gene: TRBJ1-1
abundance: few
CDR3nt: TGTGCCAGCAGTTTTAATCAGGGTTGGGACAATGAAGCTTTCTTT
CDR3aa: CASSFNQGWDNEAFF

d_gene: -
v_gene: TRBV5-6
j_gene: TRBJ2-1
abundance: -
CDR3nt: TGTGCCAGCAGCTTGTACGGGATTGGGGACAATGAGCAGTTCTTC
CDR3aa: CASSLYGIGDNEQFF

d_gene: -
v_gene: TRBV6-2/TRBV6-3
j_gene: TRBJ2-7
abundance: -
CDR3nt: TGTGCCAGCAGTTACTCGAAATGGACCCATGTCTTC
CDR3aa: CASSYSKWTHVF

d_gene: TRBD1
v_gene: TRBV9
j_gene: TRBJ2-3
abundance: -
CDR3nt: TGTGCCAGCAGCGTCGACAGGGAAAACACAGATACGCAGTATTTT
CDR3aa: CASSVDRENTDTQYF

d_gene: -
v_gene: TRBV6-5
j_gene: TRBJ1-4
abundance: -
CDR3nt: TGTGCCAGCAGTTACCGAAAGCCGGCGGGAAGGGTGGAAGAAAAACTGTTTTTT
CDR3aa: CASSYRKPAGRVEEKLFF

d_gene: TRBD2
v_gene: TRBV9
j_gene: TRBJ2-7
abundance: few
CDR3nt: TGTGCCAGCAGCGTACTAGCGGGAGGCGGGTACGAGCAGTACTTC
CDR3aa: CASSVLAGGGYEQYF

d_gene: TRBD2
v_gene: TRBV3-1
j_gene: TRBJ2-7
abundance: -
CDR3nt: TGTGCCAGCAGCGCACTAGCGGGCTCCTACGAGCAGTACTTC
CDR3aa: CASSALAGSYEQYF

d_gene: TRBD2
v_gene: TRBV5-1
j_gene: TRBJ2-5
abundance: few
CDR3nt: TGCGCCAGCAGCATACGACTAGCGGGGGAGGAGGAGACCCAGTACTTC
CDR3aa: CASSIRLAGEEETQYF

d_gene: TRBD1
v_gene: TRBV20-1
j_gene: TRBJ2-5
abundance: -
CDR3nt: TGCAGTGCTCTGTTCGGACAGGGTCAAGAGACCCAGTACTTC
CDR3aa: CSALFGQGQETQYF

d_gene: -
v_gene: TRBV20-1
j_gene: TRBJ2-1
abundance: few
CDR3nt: TGCAGTGCTTTCGTCCCCTATGAGCAGTTCTTC
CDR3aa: CSAFVPYEQFF

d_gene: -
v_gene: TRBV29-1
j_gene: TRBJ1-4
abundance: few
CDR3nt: TGCAGCGTTGGCGGACGGGAAAGGGTGTTTTTT
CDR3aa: CSVGGRERVFF

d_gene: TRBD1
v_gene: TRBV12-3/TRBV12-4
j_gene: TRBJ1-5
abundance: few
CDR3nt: TGTGCCAGCAGTTTATGGGCGGCAGGGGGACAGCCCCAGCATTTT
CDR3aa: CASSLWAAGGQPQHF

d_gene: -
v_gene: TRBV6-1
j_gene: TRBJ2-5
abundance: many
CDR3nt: TGTGCCAGCAGTGAGTTCAGTTCGAAAGAGACCCAGTACTTC
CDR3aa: CASSEFSSKETQYF

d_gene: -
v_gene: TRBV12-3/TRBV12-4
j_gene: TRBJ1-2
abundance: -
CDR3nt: TGTGCCAGCAGTTTAGCGGGACGGTCCTTCTATGGCTACACCTTC
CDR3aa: CASSLAGRSFYGYTF

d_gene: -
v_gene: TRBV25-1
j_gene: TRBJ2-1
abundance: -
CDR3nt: TGTGCCAGCAGTGACAGGGGCTTTTACAATGAGCAGTTCTTC
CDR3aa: CASSDRGFYNEQFF

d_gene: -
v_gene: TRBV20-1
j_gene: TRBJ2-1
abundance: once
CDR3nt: TGCAGTGCTAGAGATACCCCTTACAATGAGCAGTTCTTC
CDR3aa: CSARDTPYNEQFF

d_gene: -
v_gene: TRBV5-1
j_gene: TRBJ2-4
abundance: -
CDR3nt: TGCGCCAGCAGCCCCGACGGCAGCGGGTTAGCCAAAAACATTCAGTACTTC
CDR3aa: CASSPDGSGLAKNIQYF

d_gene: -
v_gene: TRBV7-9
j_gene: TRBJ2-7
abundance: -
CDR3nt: TGTGCCAGCAGCCCCGCCGGGACTCCTTTCACCGAGCAGTACTTC
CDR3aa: CASSPAGTPFTEQYF

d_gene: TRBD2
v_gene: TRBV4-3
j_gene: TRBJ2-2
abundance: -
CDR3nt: TGCGCCAGCACGAGACTAGCGGGAGTTGCCGGGGAGCTGTTTTTT
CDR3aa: CASTRLAGVAGELFF

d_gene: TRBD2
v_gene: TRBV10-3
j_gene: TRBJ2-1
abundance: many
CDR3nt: TGTGCCATCAGCAAACCGGTAGCGGGGGTCAATGAGCAGTTCTTC
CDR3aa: CAISKPVAGVNEQFF

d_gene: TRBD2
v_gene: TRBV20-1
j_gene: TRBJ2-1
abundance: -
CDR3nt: TGCAGTGCTAGAGATCGGCTAGCGGGAGTAAGTGAGCAGTTCTTC
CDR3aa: CSARDRLAGVSEQFF

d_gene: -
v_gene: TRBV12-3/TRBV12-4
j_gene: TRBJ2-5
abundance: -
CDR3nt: TGTGCCAGCGGTCTCACTAAGGAGACCCAGTACTTC
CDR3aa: CASGLTKETQYF

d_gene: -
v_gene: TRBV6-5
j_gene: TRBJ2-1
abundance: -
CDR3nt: TGTGCCAGCAGTTACAGGAGGGGCTGGGGCAATGAGCAGTTCTTC
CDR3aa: CASSYRRGWGNEQFF

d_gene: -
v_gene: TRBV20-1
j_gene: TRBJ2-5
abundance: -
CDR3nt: TGCAGTGCTAGAGAGAAGGCAGAACAAGAGACCCAGTACTTC
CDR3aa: CSAREKAEQETQYF

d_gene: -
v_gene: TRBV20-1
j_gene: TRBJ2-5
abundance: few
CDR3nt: TGCAGTGCTAGCTACAGGGACGAGACCCAGTACTTC
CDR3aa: CSASYRDETQYF

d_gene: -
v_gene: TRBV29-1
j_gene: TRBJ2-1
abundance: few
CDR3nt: TGCAGCGTGGAGGGAGTTCCAACTGAGCAGTTCTTC
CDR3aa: CSVEGVPTEQFF

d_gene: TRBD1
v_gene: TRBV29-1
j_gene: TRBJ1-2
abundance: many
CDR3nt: TGCAGCGTGGGGCAGAGACAGGGTAACTATGGCTACACCTTC
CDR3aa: CSVGQRQGNYGYTF

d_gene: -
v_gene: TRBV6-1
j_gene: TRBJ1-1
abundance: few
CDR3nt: TGTGCCAGCAGAAAGGGCAGCGGGAGTACTGAAGCTTTCTTT
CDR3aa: CASRKGSGSTEAFF

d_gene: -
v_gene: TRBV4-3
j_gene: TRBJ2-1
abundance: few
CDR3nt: TGCGCCAGCAGCCAAGAGTCTGCGAACAATGAGCAGTTCTTC
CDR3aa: CASSQESANNEQFF

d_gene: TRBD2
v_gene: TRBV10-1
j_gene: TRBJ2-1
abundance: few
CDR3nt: TGCGCCAGCAGTCGGTCGGCCGCGGGAGGGAAGAATGAGCAGTTCTTC
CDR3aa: CASSRSAAGGKNEQFF

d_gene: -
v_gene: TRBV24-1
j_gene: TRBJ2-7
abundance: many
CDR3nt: TGTGCCACCCTATCGGACCTGGGGTTCTACGAGCAGTACTTC
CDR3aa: CATLSDLGFYEQYF

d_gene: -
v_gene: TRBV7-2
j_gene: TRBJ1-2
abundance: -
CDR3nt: TGTGCCAGCAGCTTAGTCCAGGGGCTCTATGGCTACACCTTC
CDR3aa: CASSLVQGLYGYTF

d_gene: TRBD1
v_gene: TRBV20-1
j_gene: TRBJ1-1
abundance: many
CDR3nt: TGCAGTGCATGGGACAGGGGGCTTAACACTGAAGCTTTCTTT
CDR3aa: CSAWDRGLNTEAFF

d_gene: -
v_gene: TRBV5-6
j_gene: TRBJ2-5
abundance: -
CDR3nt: TGTGCCATGGGTTCCGGGACCGCAAAAGAGACCCAGTACTTC
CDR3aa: CAMGSGTAKETQYF

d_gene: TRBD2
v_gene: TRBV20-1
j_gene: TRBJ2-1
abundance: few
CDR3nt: TGCAGTGCTACGTTTTCCCCCGCCGGGGGGGAACAGTTCTTC
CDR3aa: CSATFSPAGGEQFF

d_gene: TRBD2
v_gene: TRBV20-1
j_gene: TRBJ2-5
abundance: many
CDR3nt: TGCAGTGCACTCGGGACTAGCGGGAGGGCCGGGGAGACCCAGTACTTC
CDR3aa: CSALGTSGRAGETQYF

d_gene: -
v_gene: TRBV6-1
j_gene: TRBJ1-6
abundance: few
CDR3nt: TGTGCCAGCAGTAGAGGACAGCCGACCTCAGTCTATAATTCACCCCTCCACTTT
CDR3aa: CASSRGQPTSVYNSPLHF